This T cell receptor (beta chain) comes out of a study of vaccination and CD4 T cells after COVID-19. Study context: Timing of post-vaccine sample collection was a median 72 days after dose two, with a range of 14 to 241.

Cultured CD4+ T cell DNA underwent sequencing with the Oncomine TCR Beta short-read assay. MiXCR, applied by TCRdb to the PCR reads, yields one record per CDR3 protein. The sample consists of over 10,000 distinct CDR3 sequences, more than 45% of them appearing once. Germline V lookup: CDR1 LNHDA, CDR2 SQIVND (reference sequence). This CDR3 has 15 amino acids. J was trimmed by 9 bases and V by 3 bases; bases with no gene match: 8. The sample holds a few counts of this clonotype. The antigen is undetermined. Treatment: roughly 10-day PBMC culture with coronavirus spike peptide pools or control peptides (ViraFEST assay). With peptide pools, ViraFEST first expanded antigen-specific T cells and afterwards sequenced their TCRs.

Sequencing was done on a sample of CD4+ T cells from blood, cultured in vitro. The chain has TRBV19 and TRBJ1-6; the match to TRBD1 covers 7 bases. This TCR was recovered from a human donor who had recovered from COVID-19. CDR3 nucleotide sequence: TGTGCCAGTAGTATCCCCGGGACAGAGGGTTCACCCCTCCACTTT. Amino acid sequence: CASSIPGTEGSPLHF.